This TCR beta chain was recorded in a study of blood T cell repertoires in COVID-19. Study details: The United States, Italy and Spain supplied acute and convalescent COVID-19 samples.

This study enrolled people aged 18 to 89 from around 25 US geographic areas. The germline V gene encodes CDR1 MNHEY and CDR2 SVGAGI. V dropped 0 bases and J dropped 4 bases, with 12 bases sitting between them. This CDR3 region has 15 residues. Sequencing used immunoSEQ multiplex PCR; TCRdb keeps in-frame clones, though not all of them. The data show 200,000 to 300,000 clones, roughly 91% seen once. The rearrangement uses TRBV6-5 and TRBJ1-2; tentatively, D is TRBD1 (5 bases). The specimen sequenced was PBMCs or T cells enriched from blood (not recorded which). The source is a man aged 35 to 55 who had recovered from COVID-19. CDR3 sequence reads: CASSYSQGLIYGYTF. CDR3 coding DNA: TGTGCCAGCAGTTACTCGCAGGGATTGATCTATGGCTACACCTTC.